These T cell receptor beta chains were read from a single sample in a study of PD-1 blockade in classical Hodgkin lymphoma. The table came from immunoSEQ multiplex PCR; TCRdb's copy has only in-frame clones and leaves some out. The sample has about 46,000 clones, around 80% seen once. The specimen comprised peripheral blood mononuclear cells (PBMCs), sampled before the second cycle of nivolumab. These receptors all stem from a human donor with classical Hodgkin lymphoma. CDR3s include the opening cysteine and the closing phenylalanine or tryptophan.

CDR3	V	J
CASSWDANYGYTF	TRBV7-8	TRBJ1-2
CASSPGQAGELFF	TRBV18	TRBJ2-2
CASSLGQGNYGYTF	TRBV5-6	TRBJ1-2
CASSIGTVPGYTF	TRBV19	TRBJ1-2
CASSRISGEFTDTQYF	TRBV9	TRBJ2-3
CASSLDVGQANNEKLFF	TRBV7-9	TRBJ1-4
CASSTTADTQYF	TRBV18	TRBJ2-3
CASSGTGSNQPQHF	TRBV19	TRBJ1-5
CASSDPRVQPQHF	TRBV9	TRBJ1-5
CASSAGQLATDTQYF	TRBV6-1	TRBJ2-3
CATQTDEKLFF	TRBV10-3	TRBJ1-4
CASSREFTDTQYF	TRBV7-2	TRBJ2-3
CASSFYDRLNTEAFF	TRBV28	TRBJ1-1
CAISESTGTNTEAFF	TRBV10-3	TRBJ1-1
CASRGLPYNEQFF	TRBV7-2	TRBJ2-1